Detailed here is one T cell receptor beta chain. What this receptor recognizes is not known. Base qualities are missing; no much larger clone stands one base away. The CDR3 regions of human TCRbeta chains were analyzed by immunosequencing. In the source study's methods: Repertoire TCRs were matched against a reference library of SARS-CoV-2-specific TCRs generated with the MIRA antigen-specificity platform. Breadth was defined as the fraction of unique TCRs that were SARS-CoV-2-associated, and depth was defined as the fraction of total T cells that were SARS-CoV-2-associated. Using the MIRA data, every spike-specific TCR was mapped to the spike region that the TCR reacted to and assigned to either a CD4 or a CD8 class. Log10-transformed breadth and depth values were compared by one-way ANOVA with Sidak's multiple comparisons tests. Sourced from immuneACCESS, this table was stored by TCRdb with only in-frame sequences that have V and J called. A share of the clones is absent; for the studies checked, an unresolved V gene accounts for under half, and the remainder has no known explanation. Clone size and the V and J calls come from that table; the DNA yielded D and trimming. The sample profile shows 160,000 or so clones; around nine tenths of them were found once. Approximately 1.5% of the sample is in the top ten clones.

This sample was taken from a study of T cell responses to AZD1222 COVID-19 vaccine (dated by TCRdb to about 2021). About the full investigation: TCR sequencing covered fewer than 250 trial participants: 200 to 220 given two doses of AZD1222 and approximately 26 given two doses of MenACWY control vaccine. Trial participants were enrolled by age into 18-55, 56-69 and 70-plus year subgroups, with around 150, 28 and 57 TCR-sequenced participants respectively.

Beyond this particular receptor, the publication reports: Reportedly, almost half of the unique spike-specific TCRs recognized epitopes lying outside the regions that are mutated in the B.1.351 and B.1.1.7 variants. CD4 TCRs associated with the vaccine covered the entire spike protein, and the dominant responses were in regions 160-218 and 743-854. Because no day 14 peak-response samples were available, the repertoires could be characterized only after the peak T cell response. Conclusions about previously exposed vaccinees are limited because only five to seven AZD1222 recipients were SARS-CoV-2 seropositive at baseline. Spike-specific TCR breadth and depth rose significantly after two AZD1222 doses compared with day 0 and with MenACWY recipients. Most participants were white British and females outnumbered males, and the authors suggested that clonal diversity may have been underestimated. The 56-69-year group was small, and its depth increase did not reach significance, likely because of low power.

As encoded in the germline V gene, CDR1 is SQVTM while CDR2 is ANQGSEA. The CDR3 contains 14 residues, cysteine and phenylalanine counted. Only the CDR3 portion is preserved as DNA: 42 bases, with reading frame beginning at the first base. Between the V and J ends, shortened by 7 bases and 0 bases respectively, the junction contains 13 bases. The time point label here, explained by the study, means: about 28 days (+/-7) after the second vaccine dose. AZD1222 recipients given second doses at about 4 weeks or at about 12 weeks were pooled, since spike-specific TCR depth and breadth were not found to differ between the two schedules. The vaccinee samples were drawn from two UK trials, COV001 and COV002, one of which was a single-blind randomized controlled phase 2/3 trial testing AZD1222 (ChAdOx1 nCoV-19) in healthy adults. For TCRbeta chain sequencing, PBMC samples were collected from trial participants at day 0 and at day 28 after the second dose.

This specimen consisted of peripheral blood, obtained 28 days after the second AZD1222 dose. The V and J segments used are TRBV29-1 and TRBJ1-3; the D segment cannot be called with confidence. This receptor was taken from an adult who received the AZD1222 COVID-19 vaccine. The CDR3 region: CSAERAGSGNTIYF. At the DNA level, the sequence is TGCAGCGCCGAAAGGGCAGGCTCTGGAAACACCATATATTTT.